These 6 T cell receptor beta chains were all obtained from the same sample, sequenced in a study of PD-1 blockade in classical Hodgkin lymphoma. The patients all showed relapse after autologous stem cell transplantation, while their brentuximab vedotin exposure varied. Assay used: immunoSEQ multiplex PCR; TCRdb lists only in-frame clones, some missing. The sample contains under 100,000 clones, about 90% of which appear only once. The material sequenced was peripheral blood mononuclear cells (PBMCs), taken before the second cycle of nivolumab. The receptors come from a human donor with classical Hodgkin lymphoma.

This clone appeared a single time. In nucleotides, the CDR3 is TGTGCCAGCAGTGACCCGGGACACATCACCGGGGAGCTGTTTTTT. Residues: CASSDPGHITGELFF. J is TRBJ2-2 and V is TRBV6-1; D is possibly TRBD1 (6 bases). Germline V gene data show CDR1 as MNHNS and CDR2 as SASEGT. Trimming shortened V by 3 bases and J by 4 bases, and 12 bases separated the two germline ends. This CDR3 has 15 amino acids.

The rearrangement joins TRBV19 to TRBJ2-7, with a tentative D call TRBD1 (6 bases). Germline-derived CDR1 and CDR2 are LNHDA and SQIVND (reference sequence). Trimming cost V 3 bases and J 10 bases, with 13 bases left between them. The CDR3 covers 12 residues. CDR3 coding DNA: TGTGCCAGTAGTATCCCAGGACAGAAACAGTACTTC. This sequence encodes CASSIPGQKQYF.

The V call is TRBV6-5, the J call TRBJ2-7; D remains unclear. The CDR3 covers 13 residues. The germline V gene has CDR1 MNHEY and CDR2 SVGAGI. V lost 0 bases and J lost 0, with 3 bases in between. This CDR3 reads CASSYSYSYEQYF. Here the CDR3 DNA reads TGTGCCAGCAGTTACTCGTACTCCTACGAGCAGTACTTC.

The chain joins TRBV4-1 to TRBJ1-2; 8 nucleotides line up with TRBD1. From germline, CDR1 is MGHRA and CDR2 YSYEKL. J lost 4 bases, V lost 7 bases, and 8 bases had no gene match. The CDR3 consists of 14 residues. CDR3 region: CASTNSDRAYGYTF. The CDR3 DNA reads as TGCGCCAGCACCAACTCGGACAGGGCCTATGGCTACACCTTC.

The chain uses TRBV30 and TRBJ1-2; D not certain. The CDR3 has 13 residues. V shed 3 bases and J shed 1 base, with 9 bases lying between them. Germline V gives CDR1 GTSNPN, CDR2 SVGIG (reference sequence). The DNA for the CDR3 is TGTGCCTGGAGAAAGAGCCTTAACTATGGCTACACCTTC. Translating gives CAWRKSLNYGYTF. The entire variable domain, with the rest obtained from reference TRBV30 and TRBJ1-2, is as follows: SQTIHQWPATLVQPVGSPLSLECTVEGTSNPNLYWYRQAAGRGLQLLFYSVGIGQISSEVPQNLSASRPQDRQFILSSKKLLLSDSGFYLCAWRKSLNYGYTFGSGTRLTVV.

This chain connects TRBV7-2 to TRBJ2-1, with TRBD2 matching 11 bases. CDR1 is SGHTA and CDR2 is FQGNSA in the germline V gene. V was clipped by 4 bases and J by 7 bases; unmatched bases: 6. The CDR3 loop spans 15 amino acids. In DNA, the CDR3 is TGTGCCAGCAGCTCATTTTTAGCGGGGGGGAATGAGCAGTTCTTC. Translated: CASSSFLAGGNEQFF.